This T cell receptor beta chain was sequenced during a study of OX40 agonist ivuxolimab in advanced cancers. About the research overall: The study treated patients with ivuxolimab, an agonistic anti-OX40 (CD134) antibody.

Blood draws occurred at baseline, cycle 4 day 1, and cycle 7 day 1. Measured with immunoSEQ multiplex PCR; TCRdb has only the in-frame clones, and not every one. The table has around 34,000 clones, 81% seen once. This clone has more than one count but fewer than ten. The V segment lost 2 bases and the J segment 6 bases; nucleotides outside the gene matches: 9. Germline V gives CDR1 MNHEY, CDR2 SMNVEV (reference sequence). The CDR3 covers 15 residues. The chain uses TRBV27 and TRBJ1-2; 7 nucleotides line up with TRBD1. The origin of this receptor is an adult with an advanced solid tumor such as melanoma, head and neck, liver or kidney cancer. The specimen was CD4+ or CD8+ T cells sorted from blood, collected in a trial of the OX40 agonist ivuxolimab. The CDR3 DNA reads TGTGCCAGCAGTTTAACCCATCTTGGACAGGATGGCTACACCTTC. The encoded protein is CASSLTHLGQDGYTF.